The present TCR beta chain was sequenced within a study of regulatory T cells in long-lasting Graves disease. Arm-PCR of CDR3 regions and iRepertoire HTBI primers were used to build TCR beta libraries. TCRdb re-called the multiplex PCR reads with MiXCR, one entry per CDR3 protein. The profile shows 450,000 to 650,000 distinct CDR3 sequences, roughly 15% of them singletons. Time point noted: newly diagnosed GD, antithyroid drugs for less than 3 months. Following extraction of RNA from PBMCs, that RNA was used to make the TCR library. Germline CDR1 reads MNHEY; CDR2 reads SVGAGI. The CDR3 sequence is 13 residues long. With 4 bases removed from V and 10 bases from J, the gap between germline ends came to 14 bases. This clonotype was seen repeatedly, ten times or more. These data also formed part of another study, on T cells in Graves' hyperthyroidism and ophthalmopathy.

The sample consisted of peripheral blood mononuclear cells (PBMCs), taken at new diagnosis, from a patient treated with antithyroid drugs. The sequence came from a woman between 40 and 65 years old with Graves disease. This chain links TRBV6-5 with TRBJ2-1; possibly TRBD2 for D (7 bases). The CDR3 DNA is TGTGCCAGCAGTTTTCGGGGGGCAGGGGAGCAGTTCTTC. Translating it yields CASSFRGAGEQFF.